The clone carrying this T cell receptor beta chain was seen only once. Its antigen is as yet unknown. The data originate from a study of cytomegalovirus exposure and HLA in healthy donors. Study information: Tens of millions of unique TCRs from HLA-typed donors made up an early data release. Findings of the study overall: The Asian-associated ancestry cluster reportedly had fewer N-insertions than the approximately 650-donor mean in a later analysis.

With 5 bases clipped from V and 7 bases from J, the junction kept 9 bases outside the gene matches. CDR1 is SQVTM, CDR2 ANQGSEA, per germline. This CDR3 comprises 14 residues. PCR involved 60 Vbeta and 13 Jbeta primers. Generated by immunoSEQ multiplex PCR, the TCRdb table keeps only in-frame clones and is missing some. The table includes about 110,000 clones, under 85% detected once. The sequenced material came from PBMCs. The TCR was taken from a woman between 45 and 60 years old in good health and CMV-seropositive. V usage is TRBV29-1 and J usage is TRBJ2-1; 9 positions match TRBD2. This CDR3 is CSVIWREGGNEQFF. CDR3 nucleotide sequence: TGCAGCGTTATTTGGCGGGAGGGCGGGAATGAGCAGTTCTTC.